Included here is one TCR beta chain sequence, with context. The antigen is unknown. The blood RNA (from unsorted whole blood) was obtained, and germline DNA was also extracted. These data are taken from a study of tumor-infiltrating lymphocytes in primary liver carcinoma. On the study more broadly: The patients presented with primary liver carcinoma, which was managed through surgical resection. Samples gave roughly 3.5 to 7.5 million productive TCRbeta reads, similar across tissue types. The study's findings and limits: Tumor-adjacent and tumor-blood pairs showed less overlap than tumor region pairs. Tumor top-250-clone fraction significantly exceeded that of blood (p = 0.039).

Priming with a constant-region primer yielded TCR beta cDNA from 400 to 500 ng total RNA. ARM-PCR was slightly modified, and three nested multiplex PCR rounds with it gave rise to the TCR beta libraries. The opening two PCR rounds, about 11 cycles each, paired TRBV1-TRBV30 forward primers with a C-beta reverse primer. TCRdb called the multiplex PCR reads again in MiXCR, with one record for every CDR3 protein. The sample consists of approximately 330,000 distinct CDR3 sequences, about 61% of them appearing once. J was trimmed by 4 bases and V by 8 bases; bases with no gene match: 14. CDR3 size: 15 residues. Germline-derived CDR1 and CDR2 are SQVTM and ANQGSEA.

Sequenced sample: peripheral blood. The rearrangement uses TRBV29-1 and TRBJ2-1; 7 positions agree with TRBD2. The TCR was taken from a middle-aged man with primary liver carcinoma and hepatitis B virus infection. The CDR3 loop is CSPTRGAGDYNEQFF. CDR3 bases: TGCAGCCCAACCCGAGGTGCGGGAGATTACAATGAGCAGTTCTTC.